One and the same sample provided the 20 T cell receptor beta chains below, sequenced in a study of T cell clonality in common variable immunodeficiency. The antigens these receptors bind are not known. Sequencing used immunoSEQ multiplex PCR; TCRdb keeps in-frame clones, though not all of them. There are over 30,000 clones in the sample, none observed a single time. Study observations and caveats: Reportedly, TCR beta sequences from common variable immunodeficiency showed fewer deletions and N-nucleotide insertions.

Material: peripheral blood mononuclear cells. The receptors stem from a human donor with common variable immunodeficiency.

This clone was observed a few times. The read terminates 3 residues ahead of where the CDR3 ends, so the germline J gene completes it. The rearrangement links TRBV29-1 to TRBJ2-7, with 9 positions matching TRBD1. J gave up 3 bases and V 5 bases, and 11 bases lay outside the gene matches. From germline, CDR1 is SQVTM and CDR2 ANQGSEA. The CDR3 consists of 15 residues. The CDR3 bases that were read are TGCAGCGTTACTAGGGACAGGGAGGGCGGCTACGAG. It specifies CSVTRDREGGYE. In full, the CDR3 is CSVTRDREGGYEQYF.

Incomplete CDR3 DNA: TGCAGCGTTGAAGATGGGCGGACAGAGGGAACCGAG. Translated, it gives CSVEDGRTEGTE. The entire CDR3 protein is CSVEDGRTEGTEQYF. This chain uses TRBV29-1 with TRBJ2-7, with D possibly TRBD1 on 6 matching bases. The sequenced fragment ends 3 residues before the CDR3 boundary, so the rest is inferred from the germline J gene. In germline, CDR1 is SQVTM, CDR2 ANQGSEA. The ends were cut back, 0 bases at V and 6 bases at J, with 18 bases in the middle. The CDR3 is 15 residues long.

In its sample, this clone was seen many times. The read ends 3 residues shy of where the CDR3 ends; the end is completed using the germline J gene. The J gene is TRBJ1-2, the V gene TRBV5-6, with a possible D match to TRBD1 (5 bases). The CDR3 spans 14 residues. The germline V gene encodes CDR1 SGHDT and CDR2 YYEEEE. CDR3 sequence: CASSSHPGAGGYTF. The CDR3 bases that were read are TGTGCCAGCAGTTCCCACCCCGGGGCGGGGGGC.

This clone has only a few counts. With the read ending 3 residues before the CDR3 end, the germline J gene is used to fill in that end. The V gene is TRBV7-7, the J gene TRBJ2-3; 10 nucleotides align to TRBD2. V gave up 6 bases and J gave up 2 bases; unmatched junction bases: 5. This CDR3 spans 15 amino acids. Per the germline V gene, CDR1 is SSHAT and CDR2 is FNYEAQ (reference sequence). The part of the CDR3 DNA that was read is TGTGCCAGCAGTCGGACTAGCGGATACACAGATACG. Encoded protein: CASSRTSGYTDT. The full CDR3 protein reads CASSRTSGYTDTQYF.

The sample holds many counts of this clone. Coverage ceases 3 residues before the CDR3 finishes, and the germline J gene fills in the end. This chain joins TRBV28 and TRBJ2-5, with a possible D match to TRBD2 (6 bases). V lost 6 bases to trimming and J lost 0 bases, with 20 bases between them. From germline, CDR1 is MDHEN and CDR2 SYDVKM. There are 17 residues in the CDR3. CDR3 residues: CASRKAEDGSNQETQYF. The sequenced part of the CDR3 DNA is TGTGCCAGCAGGAAAGCGGAAGACGGGAGTAACCAAGAGACC.

This clone has just a few counts. The read gets to within 3 residues of the CDR3 end, and the germline J gene fills in the rest. J is TRBJ1-2 and V is TRBV2, with D maybe TRBD1 (5 bases). The germline CDR1 and CDR2 sequences are SNHLY and FYNNEI. The CDR3 has 15 amino acids. Trimming took 5 bases from V and 4 from J, leaving 17 bases between them. Incomplete CDR3 DNA: TGTGCCAGCAGTCCGGGGGAGGGCCCTAGCTATGGC. This sequence encodes CASSPGEGPSYG. The CDR3 in its entirety is CASSPGEGPSYGYTF.

Points on this clone: The read ends 3 residues early relative to the CDR3; the germline J gene fills the gap. This sequence joins TRBV6-2 or TRBV6-3 and TRBJ1-2; TRBD1 matches at 9 bases. The CDR3 runs to 12 residues. Germline CDR1 and CDR2: MNHEY and SVGEGT. CDR3 loop: CASSRGQGGYTF. The DNA read from the CDR3 is TGTGCCAGCAGCCGGGGACAGGGCGGC.

The sample holds a few counts of this clone. The CDR3 is cut off 3 residues early in the read; its end comes from the germline J gene. The chain uses TRBV7-2 and TRBJ2-3; unclear D gene. Deletions cut 0 bases from V and 3 bases from J, with 13 bases between. This CDR3 is 16 amino acids long. Germline V gene sequence: CDR1 SGHTA, CDR2 FQGNSA. CDR3 region: CASSLALGGNTDTQYF. The CDR3 DNA, read in part, is TGTGCCAGCAGCTTAGCGCTTGGCGGTAATACAGATACG.

As regards this clone: The read ends 3 residues shy of where the CDR3 ends; the end is completed using the germline J gene. This chain joins TRBV7-9 and TRBJ2-5; D is possibly TRBD2 (6 bases). Trimming cost V 5 bases and J 4 bases, with 11 bases left between them. Germline assignment: CDR1 SEHNR and CDR2 FQNEAQ (reference sequence). The CDR3 consists of 13 residues. The sequenced part of the CDR3 DNA is TGTGCCAGCAGCCGGGGACTCCTAGAGACC. Its protein product is CASSRGLLET. The full CDR3 sequence reads CASSRGLLETQYF.

This clone was counted at least ten times. The CDR3 goes on 3 residues after the read ends, and that part is filled in from the germline J gene. V and J are TRBV7-2 and TRBJ2-3, with TRBD2 matching over 10 bases. V shed 4 bases, J shed 5 bases, and the junction held 6 bases outside the gene matches. This CDR3 has 15 amino acids. CDR1 is SGHTA and CDR2 is FQGNSA in the germline V gene. The CDR3 loop reads CASSSGTSDIDTQYF. The CDR3 bases that were read are TGTGCCAGCAGCTCCGGGACTAGCGATATAGATACG.

This clone occurred a few times. The CDR3 is cut off 3 residues early in the read; its end comes from the germline J gene. The genes are TRBV6-2 or TRBV6-3 and TRBJ1-5; D is perhaps TRBD1 (6 bases). This CDR3 comprises 14 residues. The germline gives CDR1 MNHEY, CDR2 SVGEGT. V lost 7 bases to trimming and J lost 7 bases, with 17 bases between them. The CDR3 protein is CASTPTGPKQPQHF. Partial CDR3 DNA: TGTGCCAGCACCCCGACAGGACCTAAGCAGCCC.

This clone was picked up many times. The CDR3 extends 3 residues past the end of the read, so its final part is completed from the germline J gene. This chain joins TRBV11-2 and TRBJ2-7; D is perhaps TRBD1 (6 bases). V was shortened by 2 bases and J by 2 bases, with 13 bases between the two germline ends. The germline gives CDR1 SGHAT, CDR2 FQNNGV. This CDR3 comprises 15 residues. Incomplete CDR3 DNA: TGTGCCAGCAGCTTATCACCGGACAGTGCCTACGAG. Protein sequence: CASSLSPDSAYE. The CDR3 as a whole reads CASSLSPDSAYEQYF.

This clone appeared a few times. Read data end 3 residues before the CDR3 end; the end is taken from the germline J gene. The V gene is TRBV5-4, the J gene TRBJ2-1; TRBD2 aligns across 11 bases. The CDR3 runs 15 residues. Germline loops: CDR1 SGHNT, CDR2 YYREEE (reference sequence). The J segment lost 3 bases and the V segment lost 4 bases, leaving 3 bases of the junction unmatched. CDR3 loop: CASSDGTSGYNEQFF. Partial CDR3 DNA: TGTGCCAGCAGCGATGGGACTAGCGGCTACAATGAG.

In the case of this clone: The CDR3 end is not reached by the read, which stops 3 residues before it; the germline J gene fills it in. This chain joins TRBV30 and TRBJ2-1; 8 nucleotides match TRBD2. V shed 5 bases and J 7 bases; nucleotides not matched to a gene: 7. The germline V gene encodes CDR1 GTSNPN and CDR2 SVGIG (reference sequence). This CDR3 contains 13 residues. The sequenced part of the CDR3 DNA is TGTGCCTGGCTACGACTAGCGAGAAATGAG. It encodes CAWLRLARNE. The whole CDR3 sequence reads CAWLRLARNEQFF.

This clone was seen ten or more times. The read finishes 3 residues shy of the CDR3 end, and the germline J gene is used to complete it. The J gene is TRBJ2-4, the V gene TRBV6-2 or TRBV6-3, with 8 nucleotides matching TRBD2. CDR3 length: 14 residues. Per germline, CDR1 MNHEY and CDR2 SVGEGT. The CDR3 bases that were read are TGTGCCAGCAGTTACGGGCGGGGGGCAAACCCT. Translating it yields CASSYGRGANP. The whole CDR3 sequence is CASSYGRGANPQYF.

This clone has only a few counts. The CDR3 end falls 3 residues outside the read, so it is completed with the germline J gene. The rearrangement uses TRBV6-1 and TRBJ1-1; tentative D call: TRBD1 (5 bases). CDR1 MNHNS and CDR2 SASEGT come from the germline V gene. This CDR3 is 12 amino acids long. V lost 3 bases and J 7 bases, leaving 9 bases between the germline ends. The CDR3 bases that were read are TGTGCCAGCAGTGACATCAGGGATGAA. This encodes CASSDIRDE. The entire CDR3 protein is CASSDIRDEAFF.

This clone occurred a few times. The missing CDR3 end, 3 residues past where the read stops, is filled in from the germline J gene. J is TRBJ2-3 and V is TRBV18; 8 bases are shared with TRBD2. CDR1 is KGHSH and CDR2 is LQKENI in the germline V gene. CDR3 size: 18 residues. The ends lost 6 bases at V and 6 bases at J; junction bases unmatched: 20. Incomplete CDR3 DNA: TGTGCCAGCTCTACAAACCCCGTCGGAACTAGCGGTATCGATACG. Amino acid sequence: CASSTNPVGTSGIDT. In full, the CDR3 reads CASSTNPVGTSGIDTQYF.

This clone has a count of ten or more. The read gets to within 3 residues of the CDR3 end, and the germline J gene fills in the rest. V usage is TRBV18 and J usage is TRBJ2-6, with D perhaps TRBD1 (5 bases). Germline values: CDR1 KGHSH, CDR2 LQKENI. The V gene lost 5 bases and the J gene lost 0 bases, with 8 bases spanning the gap. The CDR3 has 15 residues. Partial CDR3 DNA: TGTGCCAGCTCAATCACAGGCTCTGGGGCCAACGTC. Translating gives CASSITGSGANV. Given in full, the CDR3 is CASSITGSGANVLTF.

Points on this clone: The CDR3 is cut off 3 residues early in the read; its end comes from the germline J gene. V gene TRBV30 combines with J gene TRBJ1-1; TRBD1 aligns across 7 bases. This CDR3 region has 12 residues. Germline V gene sequence: CDR1 GTSNPN, CDR2 SVGIG (reference sequence). The covered CDR3 bases are TGTGCCTGGAGTACTCCGGGACAGAAA. Translated, it gives CAWSTPGQK. The CDR3 in its entirety is CAWSTPGQKAFF.

This clone was seen at least ten times. The missing CDR3 end, 3 residues past where the read stops, is filled in from the germline J gene. V usage is TRBV29-1 and J usage is TRBJ2-1; 9 positions agree with TRBD1. The CDR3 totals 14 residues. Germline CDR1 and CDR2: SQVTM and ANQGSEA. J gave up 5 bases and V 7 bases, and 9 bases lay outside the gene matches. The CDR3: CSGAGGTGHNEQFF. The covered CDR3 bases are TGCAGCGGGGCGGGTGGGACAGGGCACAATGAG.